This passage covers 12 T cell receptor beta chains from one sample sequenced in a study of TIL therapy for anti-PD-1-resistant metastatic lung cancer. This sample's time point: pre-treatment sample, taken before nivolumab and TIL therapy. The immunoSEQ assay was v3. The data were produced by immunoSEQ multiplex PCR, yet TCRdb's version contains in-frame clones alone and is incomplete. The table lists about 53,000 clones, around 67% of them singletons. The input for sequencing was blood, taken at baseline. Receptor source: a person aged 25-85 years with non-small cell lung cancer.

This clone showed up just a few times. The chain uses TRBV2 and TRBJ1-4, with D possibly matching TRBD1 (6 bases). The CDR3 loop spans 14 amino acids. V lost 4 bases, J lost 6 bases, and 12 bases lay in between. Germline CDR1 is SNHLY and CDR2 is FYNNEI. The CDR3 spells CASSGRGSDEKLFF. In DNA form, the CDR3 reads TGTGCCAGCAGTGGCAGGGGCTCAGATGAAAAACTGTTTTTT.

The rearrangement joins TRBV2 to TRBJ1-3, with a possible D match to TRBD1 (5 bases). V lost 8 bases to trimming and J lost 1 base, with 9 bases between them. CDR1 is SNHLY, CDR2 FYNNEI, per germline. The CDR3 totals 13 residues. CDR3 DNA: TGTGCCAGCGGGGGTTCGTCTGGAAACACCATATATTTT. It is translated as CASGGSSGNTIYF.

This chain connects TRBV4-2 to TRBJ2-7; D is possibly TRBD1 (5 bases). CDR1 is LGHNA, CDR2 YNFKEQ, per germline. Between the trimmed V and J ends, which lost 4 bases and 1 base, there was a span of 20 bases. This CDR3 is built from 17 residues. As DNA, the CDR3 is TGTGCCAGCAGCCCTCAACAGGTAGGGTTTGGGTCCTACGAGCAGTACTTC. It codes for CASSPQQVGFGSYEQYF.

The J gene is TRBJ1-2, the V gene TRBV7-6; weak D call: TRBD1 (6 bases). The CDR3 totals 18 residues. Germline CDR1 and CDR2: SGHVS and FNYEAQ. Trimming left V 5 bases short and J 4 bases short, with 26 bases between. This CDR3 reads CASSPGVGEPASGYGYTF. The CDR3 nucleotides are TGTGCCAGCAGCCCAGGGGTCGGGGAGCCGGCTTCGGGCTATGGCTACACCTTC.

This rearrangement joins TRBV2 to TRBJ1-6; 7 bases are a match to TRBD1. Germline V gives CDR1 SNHLY, CDR2 FYNNEI. There are 13 residues in the CDR3. V lost 6 bases to trimming and J lost 7 bases; unmatched junction nucleotides: 3. The CDR3 DNA sequence: TGTGCCAGCAGAGGGACAGACAATTCACCCCTCCACTTT. It yields the protein CASRGTDNSPLHF.

This clone was seen more than once but under ten times. V and J are TRBV5-1 and TRBJ1-6; D may be TRBD1 (5 bases). Deletions cut 0 bases from V and 4 bases from J, with 11 bases between. Germline CDR1 SGHRS, CDR2 YFSETQ. CDR3 length equals 16 residues. The chain's CDR3 is CASSLAGPRYNSPLHF. The CDR3, as DNA: TGCGCCAGCAGCTTGGCGGGACCGCGGTATAATTCACCCCTCCACTTT.

The chain carries TRBV6-5 and TRBJ2-7, with 9 bases lining up with TRBD2. J gave up 5 bases and V 4 bases, and 12 bases lay outside the gene matches. CDR3 length equals 16 residues. Germline V lookup: CDR1 MNHEY, CDR2 SVGAGI. The CDR3, as DNA: TGTGCCAGCAGTTCTGCGGGGGGGCAATCGGTCCACGAGCAGTACTTC. Protein product: CASSSAGGQSVHEQYF.

The CDR3 region has the DNA TGTGCCAGCAGCGTCACAGGGCAAAGCAATATGAACACTGAAGCTTTCTTT. It codes for CASSVTGQSNMNTEAFF. The genes are TRBV9 and TRBJ1-1; the D gene is possibly TRBD1 (6 bases). The CDR3 has 17 residues. Germline V gene data show CDR1 as SGDLS and CDR2 as YYNGEE. With 2 bases removed from V and 0 bases from J, the gap between germline ends came to 17 bases.

In this sample, this clone turned up a few times. The CDR3 DNA reads as TGTGCCAGCAGCCAGACCCGGGAGAACACTGAAGCTTTCTTT. Its translation: CASSQTRENTEAFF. The chain uses TRBV4-2 and TRBJ1-1; D uncertain. The germline CDR1 and CDR2 sequences are LGHNA and YNFKEQ. Trimming removed 3 bases at V and 1 base at J, with 9 bases between. This CDR3 is built from 14 residues.

The rearrangement uses TRBV4-1 and TRBJ2-1, with 9 bases lining up with TRBD2. This CDR3 contains 15 residues. Trimming at V came to 1 base and at J to 5 bases, leaving 3 bases not matched to a gene. Germline V gives CDR1 MGHRA, CDR2 YSYEKL. Here the CDR3 reads CASSQGAGGDNEQFF. Written as DNA, the CDR3 is TGCGCCAGCAGCCAAGGGGCGGGGGGGGACAATGAGCAGTTCTTC.

The chain combines TRBV11-3 with TRBJ2-6; D is undetermined. Germline V gene sequence: CDR1 SGHNT, CDR2 YENEEA. The CDR3 extends over 15 amino acids. V dropped 5 bases and J dropped 2 bases, with 10 bases sitting between them. CDR3 bases: TGTGCCAGCAGCAAAGATGGGACTGGGGCCAACGTCCTGACTTTC. The encoded protein is CASSKDGTGANVLTF.

The chain recombines TRBV28 with TRBJ2-7; 10 nucleotides line up with TRBD1. Germline CDR1 reads MDHEN; CDR2 reads SYDVKM. The CDR3 loop spans 16 amino acids. Trimming took 5 bases from V and 7 from J; bases not matched to a gene: 14. CDR3 residues: CASSPQLGQGKGEQYF. CDR3 DNA sequence: TGTGCCAGCAGTCCCCAACTGGGACAGGGGAAAGGAGAGCAGTACTTC.